This T cell receptor (beta chain) is drawn from a study of tumor and adjacent non-tumor tissue in lung cancer. Study-wide context: On average, productive TCRbeta reads reached 4 million to 5 million per sample.

The template was RNA from unsorted bulk tissue. Between August and November 2014, newly diagnosed, chemotherapy-naive lung cancer patients underwent thoracic surgery in China. As for this clonotype: Its antigen is unknown. At one of its ends the junction is not consistent with the germline gene, which may arise from a read error.

Regarding the study as a whole: Top 100 clones took a larger repertoire share in normal lung. Patients with more diverse tumor TCRs had worse survival.

Three rounds of nested PCR, following a modified ARM-PCR protocol, produced the TCRbeta library. In TCRdb, the multiplex PCR reads were re-called with MiXCR into one record per CDR3 protein. Here the sample spans approximately 130,000 distinct CDR3 sequences, around three fifths being singletons. Germline lookup yields CDR1 LGHNA and CDR2 YSLEER. The CDR3 has 19 amino acids. What was sequenced was lung tumor tissue. V and J are TRBV4-3 and TRBJ2-3, with D unresolved. This TCR derives from a man aged 25-45 years with non-small cell lung cancer. The DNA of the CDR3 is TGCGTCAGCAGCCAGTCCCCCGACCCAGGTAGTGCCTACACAGATACGCAGTATTTT. It is translated as CVSSQSPDPGSAYTDTQYF.